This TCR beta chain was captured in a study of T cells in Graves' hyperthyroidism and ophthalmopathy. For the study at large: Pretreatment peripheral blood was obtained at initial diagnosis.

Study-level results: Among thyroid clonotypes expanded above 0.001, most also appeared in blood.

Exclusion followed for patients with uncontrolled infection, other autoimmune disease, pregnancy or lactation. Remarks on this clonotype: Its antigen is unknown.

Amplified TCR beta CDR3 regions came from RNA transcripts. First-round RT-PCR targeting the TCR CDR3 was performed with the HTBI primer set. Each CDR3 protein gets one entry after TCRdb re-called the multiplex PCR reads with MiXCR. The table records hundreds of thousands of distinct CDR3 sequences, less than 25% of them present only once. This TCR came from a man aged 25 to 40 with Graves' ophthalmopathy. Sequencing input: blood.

CDR3 bases: TGTGCCAGCAGCAGGGATAGCACCAGTCACGAGCAGTACTTC. The encoded protein is CASSRDSTSHEQYF. The chain recombines TRBV7-2 with TRBJ2-7, with D unresolved. V was clipped by 5 bases and J by 5 bases, with 16 bases between them. Germline V gene lookup returns CDR1 SGHTA and CDR2 FQGNSA. CDR3 length: 14 residues.